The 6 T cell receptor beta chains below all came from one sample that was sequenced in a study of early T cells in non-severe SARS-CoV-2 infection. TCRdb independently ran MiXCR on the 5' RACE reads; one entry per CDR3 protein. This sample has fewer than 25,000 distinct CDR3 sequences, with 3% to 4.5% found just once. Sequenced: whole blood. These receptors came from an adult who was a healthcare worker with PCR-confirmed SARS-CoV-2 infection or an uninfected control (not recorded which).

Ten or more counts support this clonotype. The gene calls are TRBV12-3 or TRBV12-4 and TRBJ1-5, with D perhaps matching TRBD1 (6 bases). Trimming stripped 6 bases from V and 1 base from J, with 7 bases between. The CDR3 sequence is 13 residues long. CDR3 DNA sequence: TGTGCCAGCAGACAGGGAAGCAATCAGCCCCAGCATTTT. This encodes CASRQGSNQPQHF.

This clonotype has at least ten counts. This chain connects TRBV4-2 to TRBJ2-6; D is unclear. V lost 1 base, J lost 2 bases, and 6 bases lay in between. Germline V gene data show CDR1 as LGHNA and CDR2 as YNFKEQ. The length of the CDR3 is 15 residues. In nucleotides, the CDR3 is TGTGCCAGCAGCCAAGTGAGGACTGGGGCCAACGTCCTGACTTTC. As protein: CASSQVRTGANVLTF.

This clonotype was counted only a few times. The DNA of the CDR3 is TGTGCCAGCAGCCCCCGGTCGTACCAAGAGACCCAGTACTTC. Translating gives CASSPRSYQETQYF. V gene TRBV7-9 combines with J gene TRBJ2-5; D gene ambiguous. Germline lookup yields CDR1 SEHNR and CDR2 FQNEAQ (reference sequence). The CDR3 is made up of 14 amino acids. The V and J ends lost 5 bases and 0 bases respectively, with 10 bases between them.

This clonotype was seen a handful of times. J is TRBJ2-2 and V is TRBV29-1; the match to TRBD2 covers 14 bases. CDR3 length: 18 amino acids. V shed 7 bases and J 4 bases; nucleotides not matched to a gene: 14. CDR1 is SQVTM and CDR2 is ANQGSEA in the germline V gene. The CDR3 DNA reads TGCAGCGCGCCCGGGACAACCGGACTAGCGGGAGGCACCGGGGAGCTGTTTTTT. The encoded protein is CSAPGTTGLAGGTGELFF.

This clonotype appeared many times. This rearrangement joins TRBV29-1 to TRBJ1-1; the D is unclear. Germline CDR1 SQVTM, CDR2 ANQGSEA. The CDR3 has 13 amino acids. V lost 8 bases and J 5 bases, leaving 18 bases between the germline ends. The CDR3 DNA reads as TGCAGCTTTACCCTGGACCGAGGAACTGAAGCTTTCTTT. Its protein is CSFTLDRGTEAFF.

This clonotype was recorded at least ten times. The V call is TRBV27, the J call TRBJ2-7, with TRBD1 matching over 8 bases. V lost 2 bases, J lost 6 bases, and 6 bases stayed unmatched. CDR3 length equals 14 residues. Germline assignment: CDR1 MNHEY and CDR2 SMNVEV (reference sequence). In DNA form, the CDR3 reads TGTGCCAGCAGTTTAAGCGACAGGGGTGTCGAGCAGTACTTC. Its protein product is CASSLSDRGVEQYF.